This T cell receptor beta chain was recorded in a study of cytomegalovirus exposure and HLA in healthy donors. Study-level points and caveats: Researchers catalogued about 150 TCR beta chains as cytomegalovirus-associated.

Trimming shortened V by 2 bases and J by 5 bases, and 15 bases separated the two germline ends. The germline V gene has CDR1 SGHAT and CDR2 FQNNGV. The length of the CDR3 is 15 residues. The PCR employed 60 Vbeta primers together with 13 Jbeta primers. In the authors' workflow: Unique TCR beta chains totaled roughly 81 million in a later count, with roughly 11 million of them shared. Assay used: immunoSEQ multiplex PCR; TCRdb lists only in-frame clones, some missing. That table furnishes V, J and clone size, whereas the DNA furnished D and trimming. The sample holds roughly 200,000 clones, 82% seen once. Concerning this clone: Its target is unknown.

Sequencing was done on a sample of PBMCs. The clonotype was recovered from a woman aged 35 to 49 in good health and CMV-seronegative. This chain connects TRBV11-2 to TRBJ2-5; D may be TRBD2 (6 bases). The CDR3, as DNA: TGTGCCAGCAGCTTAACTGGCCTAGCGAGCGAGACCCAGTACTTC. This codes for CASSLTGLASETQYF.